This T cell receptor beta chain was obtained from a study of blood T cell repertoires in COVID-19 (TCRdb year 2020). With regard to the full study: Collaborator samples came from the United States, Italy and Spain and covered acute and convalescent phases of COVID-19. The prospective study material was composed of cDNA or gDNA derived from T cells, B-cell-depleted T cells, or PBMCs. The repertoires were released in a freely available public database meant as a resource for research on the immune response to SARS-CoV-2. The dataset comprised deeply sampled blood TCRbeta repertoires from subjects exposed to, actively infected with, or recovered from COVID-19. HLA class I and class II types, where available, came from metadata supplied by the sample provider rather than from assay-based typing. Samples were obtained from the ongoing ImmuneRACE study (first 160 participants) and from approximately 1,200 subjects provided by 6 global collaborators. The sample metadata nearly always contained a de-identified subject ID, COVID-19 status, age in years and sex. Here is what the overall study found, with its caveats: Clinical and demographic metadata were provided uncurated, with the amount varying by source and participant.

For CDR1 and CDR2, the germline V gene (reference sequence) lists MNHNY and SVGAGI. The V end loses 7 bases and the J end loses 2 bases, and a stretch of 15 bases separates them. The CDR3 goes from the cysteine to the phenylalanine over 15 residues. The only DNA kept is the CDR3, 45 bases in frame from the first base. This clone was observed a handful of times. Its antigen target is currently unknown. Base quality data are lacking; no much larger clone is found one base away. TCRbeta CDR3 regions were amplified from genomic DNA using the immunoSEQ Assay, a bias-controlled multiplex PCR. The source study handled its data this way. Nucleated cell counts per sample were estimated from amplification of reference gene primers within the assay. To quantify the absolute abundance of each unique TCRbeta CDR3 rearrangement, sequence reads were collapsed and filtered. For each sample, productive Simpson clonality was calculated by taking the square root of Simpson's diversity index across productive rearrangements. TCRdb took this table from immuneACCESS and kept in-frame rearrangements with V and J called. Such tables lack part of the clones; where checked against another copy, unresolved V genes explain under half of the gap, and the rest is unexplained. V and J calls and clone size follow that table, whereas D and trimming were derived from the DNA. This sample has 250,000 or so clones in its table, and more than 70% of those were observed once. The ten biggest clones cover around 0.91% of the sample.

A second Seattle source provided samples from volunteer blood donors who had recovered from COVID-19. Each collaborating institution followed its own protocols to collect whole blood in K2EDTA tubes. For TCRbeta analysis, collaborator samples were shipped as frozen whole blood, as isolated PBMCs, or as DNA extracted from either sample type. The receptor comes from a woman aged 40 to 50 who had recovered from COVID-19. The specimen was peripheral blood. The rearrangement joined TRBV6-6 to TRBJ1-5, with TRBD1 tentatively as D gene (6 bases match). The sequence in DNA is TGTGCCAGCACAGGGGCGACTCTGGGCAATCAGCCCCAGCATTTT. The encoded protein is CASTGATLGNQPQHF.